Listed here are 23 T cell receptor beta chains from one sample, sequenced in a study of T cells in Graves' hyperthyroidism and ophthalmopathy. It was RNA transcripts that yielded the amplified TCR beta CDR3 regions. Initially, a first-round RT-PCR of the TCR CDR3 employed the HTBI primer set. TCRdb re-derived calls from the multiplex PCR reads in MiXCR, one entry per CDR3 protein. The sample lists 85,000 to 110,000 distinct CDR3 sequences; about 50% were seen once. The sample comprised blood. The source is a man between 35 and 55 years old with Graves' hyperthyroidism.

This clonotype was detected many times. V and J are TRBV11-2 and TRBJ2-2; the D gene is possibly TRBD1 (6 bases). The V end was cut by 5 bases, the J end by 6 bases, with 13 bases between. The CDR3 is made up of 14 amino acids. Germline V gene lookup returns CDR1 SGHAT and CDR2 FQNNGV. The CDR3 loop reads CASSRTGFAGELFF. CDR3 sequence (DNA): TGTGCCAGCAGCCGTACAGGGTTTGCCGGGGAGCTGTTTTTT.

Regarding this clonotype: It is likely a read error, because the conserved phenylalanine at the end of the CDR3 is missing. It is unclear where the CDR3 begins or ends on the DNA, so no DNA is shown, and the CDR3 is as TCRdb lists it. The V call is TRBV19, the J call TRBJ2-5; TRBD1, the table's D call, was not compared with the DNA. CDR1 and CDR2 from the germline V gene are LNHDA and SQIVND (reference sequence). Counting both end residues, the CDR3 totals 15 amino acids. The CDR3 protein is CASSPGTRRHETRYL.

The J gene is TRBJ2-7, the V gene TRBV7-2; 7 bases line up with TRBD2. The junction had 6 bases not matched to a gene; V was cut back by 6 bases and J by 7 bases. Looked up from germline, CDR1 is SGHTA and CDR2 is FQGNSA. This CDR3 spans 12 amino acids. The CDR3 reads CASSRAGVEQYF. The CDR3 DNA is TGTGCCAGCAGTCGCGCGGGAGTGGAGCAGTACTTC.

As regards this clonotype: This is likely a read error, given that the CDR3 carries no conserved phenylalanine or tryptophan at its end. It is unclear where the CDR3 begins or ends on the DNA, so no DNA is shown, and the CDR3 is as TCRdb lists it. The V gene is TRBV10-3, the J gene TRBJ1-1; the table's D call, TRBD1, was not checked against the DNA. Termini included, the CDR3 measures 14 amino acids. In germline, CDR1 is ENHRY, CDR2 SYGVKD. CDR3 protein: CAISESGGGAEALL.

Ten or more counts support this clonotype. The chain employs TRBV5-6 and TRBJ2-2; no clear D. Germline V gene data show CDR1 as SGHDT and CDR2 as YYEEEE. The V gene lost 2 bases and the J gene lost 3 bases, with 8 bases spanning the gap. The length of the CDR3 is 14 residues. The chain's CDR3 is CASSFGQYTGELFF. CDR3 nucleotides: TGTGCCAGCAGCTTTGGTCAGTACACCGGGGAGCTGTTTTTT.

As concerns this clonotype: Germline and junction disagree at one end, which may indicate a read error. The CDR3 DNA reads TGCAGCGTTGAAGTAGCGGGGCCTACGTATAGCAATCAGCAGTTCTTC. Its protein product is CSVEVAGPTYSNQQFF. The chain employs TRBV29-1 and TRBJ2-1, with 8 bases matching TRBD2. The CDR3 extends over 16 amino acids. CDR1 is SQVTM and CDR2 is ANQGSEA in the germline V gene.

Many counts were recorded for this clonotype. The J gene is TRBJ2-5, the V gene TRBV29-1, with 8 bases identical to TRBD2. This CDR3 has 14 residues. Trimming at V came to 7 bases and at J to 5 bases, leaving 12 bases not matched to a gene. Per the germline V gene, CDR1 is SQVTM and CDR2 is ANQGSEA. This CDR3 reads CSAGGGATLETQYF. DNA for the CDR3: TGCAGCGCCGGGGGGGGGGCGACGTTGGAGACCCAGTACTTC.

Comments on this clonotype: The junction departs from the called germline gene at one end, perhaps through a read error. This chain uses TRBV24-1 with TRBJ2-1; no clear D. The CDR3 spans 14 residues. CDR1 KGHDR and CDR2 SFDVKD come from the germline V gene. CDR3: CASSMYSGPLEQFF. In nucleotides, the CDR3 is TGTGCCAGCAGTATGTACTCCGGGCCCCTTGAGCAGTTCTTC.

This clonotype was counted between two and nine times. The chain links TRBV25-1 to TRBJ2-1; tentatively, D is TRBD2 (5 bases). This CDR3 comprises 14 residues. Trimming left V 8 bases short and J 1 base short, with 12 bases between. Germline V lookup: CDR1 MGHDK, CDR2 SYGVNS. The CDR3 sequence: CASSPPGSYNEQFF. The CDR3 nucleotides read TGTGCCAGCTCACCACCGGGGTCCTACAATGAGCAGTTCTTC.

Concerning this clonotype itself: This may arise from a read error, as a much more abundant clone is one base away. This chain connects TRBV6-5 to TRBJ2-3; weak D call: TRBD1 (6 bases). Germline CDR1 and CDR2: MNHEY and SVGAGI. Trimming took 7 bases from V and 0 from J, leaving 11 bases between them. The CDR3 consists of 14 residues. The CDR3 sequence is CASTSRGSTDTQYF. CDR3 nucleotides: TGTGCCAGCACTAGCAGGGGAAGCACAGATACGCAGTATTTT.

This clonotype was counted a single time. The chain has TRBV10-3 and TRBJ1-1, with D uncertain. CDR1 ENHRY and CDR2 SYGVKD come from the germline V gene. This CDR3 spans 14 amino acids. The V and J ends lost 6 bases and 1 base respectively, with 12 bases between them. The CDR3 DNA sequence: TGTGCCATCAGCGATGACGGAACGAACACTGAAGCTTTCTTT. Amino acid sequence: CAISDDGTNTEAFF.

A remark on this clonotype: One base away lies a much larger clone, so this may be a sequencing read error. The J gene is TRBJ1-2, the V gene TRBV2; D is undetermined. The germline V gene encodes CDR1 SNHLY and CDR2 FYNNEI. This CDR3 is built from 17 residues. The CDR3 is CASSDLYGQLSSYGHTF. The CDR3 nucleotides are TGTGCCAGCAGTGACCTTTATGGGCAGTTGTCCTCCTATGGCCACACCTTC.

As concerns this clonotype: Germline is not matched at one junction end, which may reflect a read error. V usage is TRBV2 and J usage is TRBJ1-3; D is uncertain. The germline CDR1 and CDR2 sequences are SNHLY and FYNNEI. This CDR3 has 15 residues. The CDR3 loop is CASSVGRSSANTIYF. The CDR3 DNA is TGTGCCAGCAGTGTTGGGCGGAGCTCTGCAAACACCATATATTTT.

This clonotype showed up just a few times. V is TRBV7-6 and J is TRBJ1-6; 7 bases are a match to TRBD1. V trimming: 5 bases; J trimming: 9 bases; junction bases outside the gene matches: 4. The CDR3 has 13 amino acids. CDR1 is SGHVS, CDR2 FNYEAQ, per germline. The CDR3, as DNA: TGTGCCAGCAGCCCCGACAGGGTTTCACCCCTCCACTTT. This codes for CASSPDRVSPLHF.

This rearrangement joins TRBV20-1 to TRBJ2-1, with D perhaps matching TRBD1 or TRBD2 (5 bases each). The V gene lost 6 bases and the J gene lost 2 bases, with 11 bases spanning the gap. CDR1 and CDR2 (germline): DFQATT, SNEGSKA (reference sequence). The CDR3 loop spans 13 amino acids. CDR3 loop: CSAPRGTYNEQFF. Here the CDR3 DNA reads TGCAGTGCGCCTCGGGGCACCTACAATGAGCAGTTCTTC.

This clonotype was seen ten or more times. The chain has TRBV12-3 or TRBV12-4 and TRBJ2-7; a weak D match, TRBD2 (5 bases). The ends were cut back, 3 bases at V and 7 bases at J, with 13 bases in the middle. CDR3 length: 13 amino acids. This CDR3 is CASSLDRSGEQYF. CDR3 DNA sequence: TGTGCCAGCAGTTTGGACCGGTCGGGAGAGCAGTACTTC.

Details on this clonotype: An end of the junction differs from the germline gene, which may be a read error. This chain connects TRBV12-3 or TRBV12-4 to TRBJ2-3; 8 positions match TRBD2. The CDR3 has 15 amino acids. CDR3 sequence: CASSPLTGGSDTQDF. The CDR3 nucleotides are TGTGCCAGCAGTCCTCTGACGGGAGGGTCAGATACGCAGGATTTT.

The chain carries TRBV10-1 and TRBJ2-7; D not certain. The CDR3 totals 17 residues. Germline loops: CDR1 WNHNN, CDR2 SYGVQD (reference sequence). V shed 6 bases and J shed 0 bases, with 21 bases lying between them. The CDR3 loop is CASRGSVSPMGSYEQYF. The CDR3 DNA follows: TGCGCCAGCAGAGGGTCGGTTTCCCCGATGGGCTCCTACGAGCAGTACTTC.

This clonotype was detected ten times or more. The V and J genes are TRBV30 and TRBJ2-3; weak D call: TRBD1 (7 bases). Trimming removed 5 bases at V and 5 bases at J, with 14 bases between. This CDR3 is built from 13 residues. Germline loops: CDR1 GTSNPN, CDR2 SVGIG (reference sequence). The CDR3 DNA reads TGTGCCTGGGCGACAGGGCGGGGAGATACGCAGTATTTT. Translating it yields CAWATGRGDTQYF.

Many counts were recorded for this clonotype. The rearrangement uses TRBV2 and TRBJ1-3; possibly TRBD1 for D (5 bases). The V and J ends lost 2 bases and 3 bases respectively, with 11 bases between them. This CDR3 is 15 amino acids long. The germline CDR1 and CDR2 sequences are SNHLY and FYNNEI. The CDR3 region is CASSESGGSGNTIYF. The CDR3 coding sequence is TGTGCCAGCAGTGAATCTGGGGGAAGTGGAAACACCATATATTTT.

This clonotype was found many times. The V and J genes are TRBV6-2 or TRBV6-3 and TRBJ2-2; D remains unclear. CDR1 is MNHEY, CDR2 SVGEGT, per germline. Trimming removed 4 bases from V and 3 bases from J, with 12 bases in between. This CDR3 region has 15 residues. Here the CDR3 DNA reads TGTGCCAGCAGTTCGCTCCGACCACACACCGGGGAGCTGTTTTTT. This translates into CASSSLRPHTGELFF.

The chain couples TRBV7-9 to TRBJ1-2; weak D call: TRBD1 (6 bases). Germline CDR1 and CDR2: SEHNR and FQNEAQ (reference sequence). V dropped 8 bases and J dropped 12 bases, with 16 bases sitting between them. This CDR3 comprises 11 residues. The CDR3 coding sequence is TGTGCCAGCGCAGGGGAGGGTGGAAACACCTTC. Amino acids: CASAGEGGNTF.

This clonotype occurred a few times. Its ends do not fully match the called genes, so a read error is possible. This chain uses TRBV29-1 with TRBJ2-7; 10 nucleotides line up with TRBD1. The CDR3 covers 14 residues. Germline CDR1 and CDR2: SQVTM and ANQGSEA. DNA for the CDR3: TGTGCCTGGAGGGAACCGGGACAGGGGTACGAGCAGTACTTC. It yields the protein CAWREPGQGYEQYF.